Included here is one T cell receptor beta chain sequence, with context. The V end lost 10 bases, the J end lost 1 base, and 13 bases lay between the germline ends. The CDR3 is made up of 14 amino acids. CDR1 MNHEY and CDR2 SMNVEV come from the germline V gene (reference sequence). The source of the sample is a study of hypomethylating agent response in myelodysplastic syndrome. As for the study in general: The myelodysplastic syndrome patients comprised about nine men and a couple of women.

As handled by the study authors: Previously reported viral-epitope specificity per VDJdb covered less than 2% of 168,753 unique clonotypes. This table comes from immunoSEQ multiplex PCR, and its TCRdb copy is limited to in-frame clones, with some not included. The DNA gave D and trimming, while V, J and clone size come from that table. This sample has 6,000 to 7,000 clones, with approximately 81% found just once. This material consisted of bone marrow, taken before or after starting hypomethylating agent treatment for myelodysplastic syndrome (not recorded which). The V gene is TRBV27, the J gene TRBJ1-4; D ambiguous. The sequence derives from a human donor with myelodysplastic syndrome. DNA for the CDR3: TGTGCCACCAGCCCCGCGAGAACTAATGAAAAACTGTTTTTT. It is translated as CATSPARTNEKLFF.